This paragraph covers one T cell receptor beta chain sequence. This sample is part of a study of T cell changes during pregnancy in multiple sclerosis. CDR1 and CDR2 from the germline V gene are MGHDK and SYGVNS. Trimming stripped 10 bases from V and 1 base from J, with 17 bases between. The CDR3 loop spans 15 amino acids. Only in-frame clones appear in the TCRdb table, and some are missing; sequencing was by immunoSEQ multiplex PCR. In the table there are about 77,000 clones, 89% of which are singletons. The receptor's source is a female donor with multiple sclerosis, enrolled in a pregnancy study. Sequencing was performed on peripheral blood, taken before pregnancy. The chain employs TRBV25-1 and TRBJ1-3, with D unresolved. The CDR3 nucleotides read TGTGCCATCAACGTACTACTAAAGTCTGGAAACACCATATATTTT. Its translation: CAINVLLKSGNTIYF.